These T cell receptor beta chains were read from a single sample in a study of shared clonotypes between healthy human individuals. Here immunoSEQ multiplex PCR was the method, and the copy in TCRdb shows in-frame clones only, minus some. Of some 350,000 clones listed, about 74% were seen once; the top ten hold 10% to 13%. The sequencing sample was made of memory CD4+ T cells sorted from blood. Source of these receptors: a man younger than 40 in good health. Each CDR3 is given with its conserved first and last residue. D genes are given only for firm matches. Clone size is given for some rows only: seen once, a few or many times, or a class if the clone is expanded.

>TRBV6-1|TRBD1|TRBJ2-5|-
TGTGCCAGCAGTGGGACAGGGGGCGCGGAGACCCAGTACTTC
CASSGTGGAETQYF
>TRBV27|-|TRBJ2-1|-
TGTGCCAGCAGTTTACGCGGCTCACTGCGGGGTGAGCAGTTCTTC
CASSLRGSLRGEQFF
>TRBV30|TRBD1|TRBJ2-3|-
TGTGCCTGGAGTGTACTGGGACAGGGGACAGATACGCAGTATTTT
CAWSVLGQGTDTQYF
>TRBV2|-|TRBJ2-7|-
TGTGCCAGCACCTCGTCCGTTAGAGCCTACGAGCAGTACTTC
CASTSSVRAYEQYF
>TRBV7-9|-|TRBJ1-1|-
TGTGCCAGCAGCTTAACAGGGATGAACACTGAAGCTTTCTTT
CASSLTGMNTEAFF
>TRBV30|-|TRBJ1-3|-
TGTGCCTGGAGTGTGTCGGGAAACACCATATATTTT
CAWSVSGNTIYF
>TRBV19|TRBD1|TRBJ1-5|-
TGTGCCAGCCGGGACAGGGCTCAGCCCCAGCATTTT
CASRDRAQPQHF
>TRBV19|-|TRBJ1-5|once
TGTGCCAGTAGTATGGATCGGGTTCAGCCCCAGCATTTT
CASSMDRVQPQHF
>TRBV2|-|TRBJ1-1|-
TGTGCCAGCAGGGGTGAATGGGCAGGTACAGCTTTCTTT
CASRGEWAGTAFF
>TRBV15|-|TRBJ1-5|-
TGTGCCACCAGCAGACCCGACTATAGCAATCAGCCCCAGCATTTT
CATSRPDYSNQPQHF